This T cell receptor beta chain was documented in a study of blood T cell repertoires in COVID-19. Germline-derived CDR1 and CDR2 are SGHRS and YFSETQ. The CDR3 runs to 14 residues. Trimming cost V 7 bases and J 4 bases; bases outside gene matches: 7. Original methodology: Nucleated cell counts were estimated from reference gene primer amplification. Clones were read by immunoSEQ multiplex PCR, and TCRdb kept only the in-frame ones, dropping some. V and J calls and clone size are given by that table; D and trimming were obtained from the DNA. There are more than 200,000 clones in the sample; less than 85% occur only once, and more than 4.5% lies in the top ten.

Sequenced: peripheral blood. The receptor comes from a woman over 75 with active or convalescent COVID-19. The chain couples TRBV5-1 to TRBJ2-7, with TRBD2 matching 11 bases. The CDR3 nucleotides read TGCGCCAGCGCCACTAGCGGGGGCTGGTACGAGCAGTACTTC. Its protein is CASATSGGWYEQYF.